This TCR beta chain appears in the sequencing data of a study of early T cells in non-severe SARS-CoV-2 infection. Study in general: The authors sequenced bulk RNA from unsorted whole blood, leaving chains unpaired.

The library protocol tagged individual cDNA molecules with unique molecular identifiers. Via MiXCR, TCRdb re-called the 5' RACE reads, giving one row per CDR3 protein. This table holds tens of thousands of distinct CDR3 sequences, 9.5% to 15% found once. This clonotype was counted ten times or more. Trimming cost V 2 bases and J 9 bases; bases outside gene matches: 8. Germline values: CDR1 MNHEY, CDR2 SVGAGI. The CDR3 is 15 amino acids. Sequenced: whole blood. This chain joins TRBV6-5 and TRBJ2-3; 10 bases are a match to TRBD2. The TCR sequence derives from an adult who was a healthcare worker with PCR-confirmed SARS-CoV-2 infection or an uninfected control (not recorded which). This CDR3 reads CASSYGGSGGDTQYF. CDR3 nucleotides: TGTGCCAGCAGTTACGGAGGGAGCGGGGGGGACACGCAGTATTTT.